The 2 T cell receptor beta chains below were found in one sample sequenced in a study of T cells in localized non-small cell lung cancer. Here immunoSEQ multiplex PCR was the method, and the copy in TCRdb shows in-frame clones only, minus some. This sample yields about 1,400 clones, of which about 26% are seen a single time; about a tenth belongs to the top ten. Sample: normal lung tissue next to the tumor, taken before any cancer treatment. Receptor source: a male donor at least 60 years old with stage I lung adenocarcinoma.

The genes are TRBV5-1 and TRBJ2-1, with 7 bases fitting TRBD2. This CDR3 contains 15 residues. Germline CDR1 is SGHRS and CDR2 is YFSETQ. Losses at the gene ends were 0 bases for V and 8 bases for J; bases not matched to a gene: 8. In nucleotides, the CDR3 is TGCGCCAGCAGCTTGGGGGAGGGAGGCGTCTATGAGCAGTTCTTC. Amino acid sequence: CASSLGEGGVYEQFF.

This clone appeared a few times. The CDR3 reads CASSWVTLTYEQYF. The CDR3 bases are TGTGCCAGCAGTTGGGTCACCCTTACCTACGAGCAGTACTTC. This rearrangement joins TRBV28 to TRBJ2-7; D is unresolved. The CDR3 spans 14 residues. The V end lost 4 bases, the J end lost 2 bases, and 12 bases lay between the germline ends. Per the germline V gene, CDR1 is MDHEN and CDR2 is SYDVKM. Variable domain in full (rest from reference TRBV28 and TRBJ2-7): DVKVTQSSRYLVKRTGEKVFLECVQDMDHENMFWYRQDPGLGLRLIYFSYDVKMKEKGDIPEGYSVSREKKERFSLILESASTNQTSMYLCASSWVTLTYEQYFGPGTRLTVT.